What follows are 21 T cell receptor beta chains derived from one specimen sequenced in a study of vaccination and CD4 T cells after COVID-19 (dated by TCRdb to about 2022). To prepare the library, PCR was applied. Data came from an Illumina iSeq 100. DNA from cultured CD4+ T cells was subjected to TCR sequencing with the Oncomine TCR Beta short-read assay at the Johns Hopkins FTIC core. The raw public reads went through TCRdb reprocessing: fastp at Q25, MiXCR clone calling, in-frame beta chains kept. Rows with a matching CDR3 protein are joined into one entry that keeps the most common DNA and genes. This sample has some 10,000 distinct CDR3 sequences in its table, and just over 60% of those were observed once. Together, the top ten hold 17% of the sample. What these receptors recognize is not known. The treatment or condition tag for this specimen amounts to: roughly ten-day PBMC culture with coronavirus spike peptide pools or control peptides (ViraFEST assay).

The material sequenced was CD4+ T cells from blood, cultured in vitro. The source of these receptors is a human donor who had recovered from COVID-19.

CDR3 DNA sequence: TGTGCCAGCAGTGGGCGGAGTAACAGGGAAAATAACTATGGCTACACCTTC. It yields the protein CASSGRSNRENNYGYTF. This chain links TRBV25-1 with TRBJ1-2; D is perhaps TRBD1 (6 bases). The V end was cut by 4 bases, the J end by 1 base, with 19 bases between. The CDR3 covers 17 residues. Germline-derived CDR1 and CDR2 are MGHDK and SYGVNS.

This clonotype was detected only once. V is TRBV28 and J is TRBJ1-1, with 8 nucleotides matching TRBD1. Germline V gives CDR1 MDHEN, CDR2 SYDVKM. With 4 bases clipped from V and 3 bases from J, the junction kept 16 bases outside the gene matches. The CDR3 loop spans 18 amino acids. DNA of the CDR3: TGTGCCAGCAGTTATGATTGGACAGGGACTAGTAGGTACACTGAAGCTTTCTTT. Translating it yields CASSYDWTGTSRYTEAFF. Supplemented by reference TRBV28 and TRBJ1-1, the full variable domain reads DVKVTQSSRYLVKRTGEKVFLECVQDMDHENMFWYRQDPGLGLRLIYFSYDVKMKEKGDIPEGYSVSREKKERFSLILESASTNQTSMYLCASSYDWTGTSRYTEAFFGQGTRLTVV.

This clonotype was counted a single time. The chain couples TRBV5-1 to TRBJ2-5, with 10 bases that match TRBD2. J was trimmed by 3 bases and V by 3 bases; bases with no gene match: 2. The germline gives CDR1 SGHRS, CDR2 YFSETQ. The CDR3 runs to 14 residues. CDR3 in amino acids: CASSSSGSEETQYF. The CDR3 DNA is TGCGCCAGCAGCTCTAGCGGGAGCGAAGAGACCCAGTACTTC.

The chain carries TRBV27 and TRBJ1-5; possible D gene TRBD1, 5 bases. CDR1 and CDR2 from the germline V gene are MNHEY and SMNVEV (reference sequence). CDR3 length: 14 residues. V was trimmed by 3 bases and J by 9 bases, leaving 15 bases between them. The CDR3 region has the DNA TGTGCCAGCAGTTTCAGCGGGGGGGTAGGGCCCCAGCATTTT. Translation gives CASSFSGGVGPQHF.

The CDR3 coding sequence is TGTGCCAGCAGTTTGGGGGTGAGCACAGATACGCAGTATTTT. Amino acids: CASSLGVSTDTQYF. This rearrangement joins TRBV12-3 or TRBV12-4 to TRBJ2-3; D is possibly TRBD1 or TRBD2 (5 bases each). V gave up 3 bases and J gave up 0 bases, with 7 bases separating them. This CDR3 comprises 14 residues.

The chain combines TRBV11-3 with TRBJ2-7; maybe TRBD1 (5 bases). The germline gives CDR1 SGHNT, CDR2 YENEEA. V was shortened by 5 bases and J by 5 bases, with 13 bases between the two germline ends. This CDR3 has 13 residues. The CDR3 here is CASSPREGDEQYF. Here the CDR3 DNA reads TGTGCCAGCAGCCCCCGTGAAGGGGACGAGCAGTACTTC.

Here the CDR3 DNA reads TGCAGTGCTAGAGTCAACACAGGGGTCTCCGAGCAGTACTTC. It yields the protein CSARVNTGVSEQYF. This rearrangement joins TRBV20-1 to TRBJ2-7; TRBD1 agrees at 7 bases. Per germline, CDR1 DFQATT and CDR2 SNEGSKA (reference sequence). The CDR3 length is 14 residues. V lost 1 base to trimming and J lost 6 bases; unmatched junction nucleotides: 9.

This clonotype showed up just a few times. The chain uses TRBV11-3 and TRBJ2-1, with 8 bases lining up with TRBD1. The CDR3 length is 17 residues. The junction had 12 bases not matched to a gene; V was cut back by 4 bases and J by 4 bases. CDR1 SGHNT and CDR2 YENEEA come from the germline V gene. The CDR3 here is CASSSSQGADWYNEQFF. In DNA, the CDR3 is TGTGCCAGCAGCTCATCCCAGGGGGCGGACTGGTACAATGAGCAGTTCTTC.

The CDR3 loop is CASSLASGANVLTF. In DNA form, the CDR3 reads TGTGCCAGCAGCTTAGCTTCTGGGGCCAACGTCCTGACTTTC. The genes are TRBV7-9 and TRBJ2-6; no definite D call. The ends were cut back, 0 bases at V and 1 base at J, with 1 base in the middle. Per germline, CDR1 SEHNR and CDR2 FQNEAQ (reference sequence). The CDR3 spans 14 residues.

The chain is built from TRBV2 and TRBJ2-7; D gene uncertain. V was shortened by 1 base and J by 6 bases, with 4 bases between the two germline ends. There are 11 residues in the CDR3. Germline V gene data show CDR1 as SNHLY and CDR2 as FYNNEI. This CDR3 is CASSEEGEQYF. The CDR3, as DNA: TGTGCCAGCAGTGAAGAAGGCGAGCAGTACTTC.

This clonotype came up a few times. The chain links TRBV20-1 to TRBJ2-7, with D perhaps given as TRBD1 or TRBD2 (5 bases each). The CDR3 sequence is 13 residues long. Germline V gene sequence: CDR1 DFQATT, CDR2 SNEGSKA (reference sequence). V shed 1 base and J shed 4 bases, with 11 bases lying between them. CDR3 nucleotides: TGCAGTGCTAGAGTCGAGGGGCCGTACGAGCAGTACTTC. Amino acid sequence: CSARVEGPYEQYF.

This rearrangement joins TRBV10-3 to TRBJ1-1; 8 nucleotides line up with TRBD1. The CDR3 extends over 13 amino acids. Germline V gives CDR1 ENHRY, CDR2 SYGVKD. The J segment lost 6 bases and the V segment lost 8 bases, leaving 8 bases of the junction unmatched. The CDR3 region is CAIAGTGSAEAFF. The CDR3 bases are TGTGCCATCGCTGGGACAGGATCGGCTGAAGCTTTCTTT.

The chain employs TRBV6-5 and TRBJ1-3, with a possible D match to TRBD1 (5 bases). Trimming cost V 2 bases and J 0 bases, with 14 bases left between them. The germline V gene has CDR1 MNHEY and CDR2 SVGAGI. This CDR3 comprises 17 residues. The CDR3 coding sequence is TGTGCCAGCAGTTACCTAGGGACGGCGGTCTCTGGAAACACCATATATTTT. Its translation: CASSYLGTAVSGNTIYF.

V gene TRBV20-1 combines with J gene TRBJ1-1, with D uncertain. This CDR3 has 14 amino acids. Germline V gene sequence: CDR1 DFQATT, CDR2 SNEGSKA (reference sequence). V was trimmed by 1 base and J by 4 bases, leaving 13 bases between them. CDR3 nucleotides: TGCAGTGCTAGAGGCCTCGGAGGCGGCACTGAAGCTTTCTTT. Its translation: CSARGLGGGTEAFF.

DNA of the CDR3: TGTGCCACCGAAAAACAGGGAGGGTTGACTGAAGCTTTCTTT. Encoded protein: CATEKQGGLTEAFF. The rearrangement uses TRBV12-3 or TRBV12-4 and TRBJ1-1; possibly TRBD1 for D (6 bases). This CDR3 is 14 amino acids long. V gave up 10 bases and J gave up 5 bases, with 20 bases separating them.

In this sample, this clonotype turned up once. The V gene is TRBV7-2, the J gene TRBJ1-4; D is possibly TRBD1 (6 bases). This CDR3 contains 15 residues. V dropped 5 bases and J dropped 3 bases, with 13 bases sitting between them. CDR1 and CDR2 (germline): SGHTA, FQGNSA. In DNA form, the CDR3 reads TGTGCCAGCAGCACGCGGAGGGGGTCTAATGAAAAACTGTTTTTT. It specifies CASSTRRGSNEKLFF.

V and J are TRBV28 and TRBJ1-1, with 7 nucleotides matching TRBD1. Losses at the gene ends were 4 bases for V and 0 bases for J; bases not matched to a gene: 8. The CDR3 sequence is 16 residues long. CDR1 and CDR2 from the germline V gene are MDHEN and SYDVKM. The DNA of the CDR3 is TGTGCCAGCAGTTCACCCAGGGGGACGGTGAACACTGAAGCTTTCTTT. This sequence encodes CASSSPRGTVNTEAFF.

This clonotype was seen once. The chain has TRBV21-1 and TRBJ2-4; the table's TRBD1 call for D was not verified on the DNA. TRBV21-1 is a documented pseudogene. CDR3 length: 13 amino acids. The CDR3 reads CASSKSGLNIQYF. In DNA, the CDR3 is TGTGCCAGCAGCAAATCAGGGTTGAACATTCAGTACTTC.

This clonotype was seen a single time. The CDR3 here is CAISESSPGVVEQYF. The CDR3 nucleotides are TGTGCCATCAGTGAGTCGAGTCCAGGGGTAGTCGAGCAGTACTTC. V usage is TRBV10-3 and J usage is TRBJ2-7; TRBD1 is a possible D gene (6 bases). Germline lookup yields CDR1 ENHRY and CDR2 SYGVKD. Trimming cost V 0 bases and J 6 bases, with 15 bases left between them. The CDR3 extends over 15 amino acids.

The gene calls are TRBV12-3 or TRBV12-4 and TRBJ1-1; D gene uncertain. The CDR3 consists of 13 residues. V lost 5 bases and J lost 4, with 11 bases in between. CDR3 protein: CASSRGPGTEAFF. The CDR3 bases are TGTGCCAGCAGTCGAGGGCCGGGCACTGAAGCTTTCTTT.

V usage is TRBV19 and J usage is TRBJ2-1; 12 bases map to TRBD2. The CDR3 runs 15 residues. Germline CDR1 and CDR2: LNHDA and SQIVND (reference sequence). Trimming removed 5 bases from V and 10 bases from J; junction bases left unmatched: 9. The CDR3 spells CASSPRLAGASEQFF. The CDR3 DNA follows: TGTGCCAGTAGTCCACGACTAGCGGGAGCGTCAGAGCAGTTCTTC.